These T cell receptor beta chains were read from a single sample in a study of blood T cell repertoires in COVID-19. Some clones are missing from TCRdb's copy, which holds only in-frame ones; the method was immunoSEQ multiplex PCR. There are around 40,000 clones in the sample; roughly 85% occur only once, and roughly 9.9% lies in the top ten. Sequenced material: peripheral blood. These receptors came from a human donor in a cohort sampled during active COVID-19. Both conserved end residues are part of each CDR3. D genes are given only for firm matches.

.	TRBV19	TRBJ2-1	CASTRGSYNEQFF	TGTGCCAGTACGAGGGGGTCCTACAATGAGCAGTTCTTC
.	TRBV3-1/TRBV3-2	TRBJ2-7	CASSQREYEQYF	TGTGCCAGCAGCCAAAGAGAGTACGAGCAGTACTTC
TRBD1	TRBV19	TRBJ2-7	CASSFGTGDYEQYF	TGTGCCAGTAGTTTCGGGACAGGGGATTACGAGCAGTACTTC
.	TRBV5-1	TRBJ2-7	CASSGGGGAYEQYF	TGCGCCAGCAGCGGGGGCGGCGGAGCCTACGAGCAGTACTTC
.	TRBV18	TRBJ2-3	CASSSAGAPTDTQYF	TGTGCCAGCTCATCCGCGGGGGCCCCCACAGATACGCAGTATTTT
.	TRBV9	TRBJ1-1	CASSVEVFGGLLMNTEAFF	TGTGCCAGCAGCGTAGAGGTCTTTGGTGGTTTACTAATGAACACTGAAGCTTTCTTT
.	TRBV19	TRBJ1-1	CASSIVQGGEAFF	TGTGCCAGTAGTATAGTCCAGGGCGGTGAAGCTTTCTTT
.	TRBV5-8	TRBJ1-1	CASRLPPGKPEAFF	TGTGCCAGCAGACTCCCCCCAGGGAAGCCTGAAGCTTTCTTT
.	TRBV5-1	TRBJ2-3	CASSVPGLPSGTQYF	TGCGCCAGCAGCGTGCCGGGACTTCCCTCCGGTACGCAGTATTTT
.	TRBV27	TRBJ2-7	CASSLTGSSHYEQYF	TGTGCCAGCAGCCTAACGGGGTCCTCGCACTACGAGCAGTACTTC
.	TRBV4-1	TRBJ2-3	CASSPSGGPDTQYF	TGCGCCAGCAGCCCCTCCGGCGGCCCAGATACGCAGTATTTT
.	TRBV7-9	TRBJ2-2	CASSLVAGTGELFF	TGTGCCAGCAGCTTAGTGGCGGGAACCGGGGAGCTGTTTTTT
TRBD2	TRBV5-6	TRBJ2-2	CASSLLSGVPGTGELFF	TGTGCCAGCAGCTTGCTTAGCGGGGTACCGGGCACCGGGGAGCTGTTTTTT
TRBD1	TRBV7-3	TRBJ2-1	CASSLRGRGQGHRDEQFF	TGTGCCAGCAGCCTGAGGGGCCGCGGACAGGGTCACCGGGATGAGCAGTTCTTC
TRBD2	TRBV6-2/TRBV6-3	TRBJ2-1	CASSYGPTGRTSGGYNEQFF	TGTGCCAGCAGTTACGGACCGACAGGGAGAACTAGCGGGGGTTACAATGAGCAGTTCTTC
.	TRBV21-1	TRBJ1-5	CASSKVGDRGHSDRPQHF	TGTGCCAGCAGCAAGGTGGGGGACCGGGGACACTCCGACAGGCCCCAGCATTTT
TRBD2	TRBV11-3	TRBJ2-3	CASSLREGDTQYF	TGTGCCAGCAGCCTAAGGGAGGGAGATACGCAGTATTTT